A single sample gave rise to the 29 T cell receptor beta chains below, sequenced in a study of blood T cell repertoires in COVID-19. Some clones are missing from TCRdb's copy, which holds only in-frame ones; the method was immunoSEQ multiplex PCR. The sample holds 54,000 or so clones, over 70% seen once. The material sequenced was peripheral blood. Receptor source: a human donor in a cohort sampled during active COVID-19.

About this clone itself: The germline gene is not matched at one end of the junction; a read error may be the cause. Here the CDR3 reads CASSLYGRYGQYF. CDR3 nucleotides: TGTGCCAGCAGTTTATACGGGAGATACGGGCAGTACTTC. This chain links TRBV28 with TRBJ2-7; TRBD2 might be the D (6 bases). CDR3 length: 13 residues. The germline V gene encodes CDR1 MDHEN and CDR2 SYDVKM.

The count of this clone is one. The chain employs TRBV27 and TRBJ1-2; 9 bases match TRBD1. There are 14 residues in the CDR3. V lost 1 base, J lost 5 bases, and 2 bases stayed unmatched. Germline V gene lookup returns CDR1 MNHEY and CDR2 SMNVEV (reference sequence). The CDR3 region is CASSLYGQGYGYTF. In DNA, the CDR3 is TGTGCCAGCAGTTTATACGGACAGGGGTATGGCTACACCTTC.

CDR3 loop: CASSLEGGRETQYF. The CDR3 DNA follows: TGCGCCAGCAGCTTAGAAGGAGGGCGGGAGACCCAGTACTTC. V and J are TRBV5-1 and TRBJ2-5; a possible D gene is TRBD2 (6 bases). CDR3 length: 14 residues. V dropped 2 bases and J dropped 5 bases, with 13 bases sitting between them. Germline assignment: CDR1 SGHRS and CDR2 YFSETQ.

Here the CDR3 DNA reads TGCGCCAGCACCCCCTCGGGGACAGGGATCAACGAGCAGTACTTC. Its translation: CASTPSGTGINEQYF. The gene calls are TRBV5-1 and TRBJ2-7; TRBD1 matches at 9 bases. Looked up from germline, CDR1 is SGHRS and CDR2 is YFSETQ. This CDR3 contains 15 residues. V lost 6 bases and J lost 5; bases outside the gene matches: 12.

The genes are TRBV19 and TRBJ1-5; 7 positions agree with TRBD1. The J segment lost 4 bases and the V segment lost 8 bases, leaving 14 bases of the junction unmatched. Germline V gene data show CDR1 as LNHDA and CDR2 as SQIVND (reference sequence). The CDR3 is made up of 16 amino acids. CDR3 sequence reads: CASHPQRQGLNQPQHF. CDR3 DNA: TGTGCCAGTCACCCACAAAGACAGGGCCTTAATCAGCCCCAGCATTTT.

CDR3 DNA: TGTGCCAGCAGCCAACCCCGGGCAGGGTGGGAGCAGTTCTTC. Translation gives CASSQPRAGWEQFF. The chain is built from TRBV4-2 and TRBJ2-1; tentatively, D is TRBD1 (5 bases). The CDR3 extends over 14 amino acids. V was clipped by 2 bases and J by 10 bases, with 15 bases between them. Germline V gene sequence: CDR1 LGHNA, CDR2 YNFKEQ.

The V call is TRBV18, the J call TRBJ1-6; weak D call: TRBD1 (6 bases). This CDR3 contains 13 residues. Trimming removed 3 bases from V and 7 bases from J, with 7 bases in between. Germline V gives CDR1 KGHSH, CDR2 LQKENI. CDR3 sequence (DNA): TGTGCCAGCTCACCTACAGGGAATTCACCCCTCCACTTT. Protein sequence: CASSPTGNSPLHF.

This chain joins TRBV6-6 and TRBJ2-1; TRBD1 agrees at 10 bases. The J segment lost 5 bases and the V segment lost 7 bases, leaving 5 bases of the junction unmatched. This CDR3 is 14 amino acids long. Per the germline V gene, CDR1 is MNHNY and CDR2 is SVGAGI (reference sequence). The CDR3 here is CASTGGTGDNEQFF. The CDR3 nucleotides are TGTGCCAGCACCGGGGGGACAGGGGACAATGAGCAGTTCTTC.

This chain connects TRBV6-6 to TRBJ1-1; D unclear. Deletions cut 5 bases from V and 6 bases from J, with 10 bases between. The CDR3 consists of 12 residues. Per germline, CDR1 MNHNY and CDR2 SVGAGI (reference sequence). The CDR3 DNA reads TGTGCCAGCAGTCCCGCTATCGCTGAAGCTTTCTTT. Protein: CASSPAIAEAFF.

The rearrangement links TRBV3-1 (or the pseudogene TRBV3-2) to TRBJ1-2, with 8 bases lining up with TRBD1. This CDR3 region has 15 residues. Germline-derived CDR1 and CDR2 are LGHDT and YNNKEL (reference sequence). V was pared by 1 base and J by 4 bases, with 5 bases of the junction left unmatched. The CDR3 loop is CASSQAQGASYGYTF. In DNA, the CDR3 is TGTGCCAGCAGCCAAGCGCAGGGGGCCTCCTATGGCTACACCTTC.

The V call is TRBV19, the J call TRBJ2-5; tentative D call: TRBD1 (5 bases). The germline CDR1 and CDR2 sequences are LNHDA and SQIVND (reference sequence). The CDR3 is 13 residues long. The ends were cut back, 7 bases at V and 1 base at J, with 10 bases in the middle. The CDR3 reads CASNDRPQETQYF. The DNA of the CDR3 is TGTGCCAGTAATGACAGACCCCAAGAGACCCAGTACTTC.

The rearrangement joins TRBV5-1 to TRBJ2-5; 7 bases are a match to TRBD2. The V and J ends lost 1 base and 1 base, in that order; junction bases with no gene match: 7. The CDR3 is 16 residues long. Germline V CDR1 and CDR2: SGHRS, YFSETQ. CDR3 amino acids: CASSLNGGTFQETQYF. The CDR3 DNA is TGCGCCAGCAGCTTGAACGGGGGGACCTTCCAAGAGACCCAGTACTTC.

V usage is TRBV6-1 and J usage is TRBJ2-3; D unclear. Germline lookup yields CDR1 MNHNS and CDR2 SASEGT. The CDR3 runs to 14 residues. With 2 bases removed from V and 2 bases from J, the gap between germline ends came to 8 bases. The DNA of the CDR3 is TGTGCCAGCAGTGAATCTGGCCTCACAGATACGCAGTATTTT. Translation gives CASSESGLTDTQYF.

This chain joins TRBV9 and TRBJ1-6; 10 positions agree with TRBD1. This CDR3 is 14 amino acids long. Germline V gene data show CDR1 as SGDLS and CDR2 as YYNGEE. V shed 3 bases, J shed 7 bases, and the junction held 1 base outside the gene matches. In DNA, the CDR3 is TGTGCCAGCAGCGGACAGGGGGCCAATTCACCCCTCCACTTT. This gives the protein CASSGQGANSPLHF.

V usage is TRBV5-4 and J usage is TRBJ2-2; D uncertain. V was pared by 0 bases and J by 2 bases, with 8 bases between. Looked up from germline, CDR1 is SGHNT and CDR2 is YYREEE (reference sequence). The CDR3 consists of 15 residues. The chain's CDR3 is CASSLDVANTGELFF. CDR3 sequence (DNA): TGTGCCAGCAGCTTGGACGTAGCTAACACCGGGGAGCTGTTTTTT.

The chain is built from TRBV4-1 and TRBJ2-3; 10 bases line up with TRBD1. There are 15 residues in the CDR3. Germline loops: CDR1 MGHRA, CDR2 YSYEKL. V was pared by 6 bases and J by 2 bases, with 5 bases of the junction left unmatched. Here the CDR3 reads CASRDRGLNTDTQYF. CDR3 in DNA: TGCGCCAGCAGAGACAGGGGGCTGAACACAGATACGCAGTATTTT.

The chain is built from TRBV30 and TRBJ1-6; D not certain. This CDR3 contains 13 residues. Germline CDR1 reads GTSNPN; CDR2 reads SVGIG (reference sequence). Trimming took off 2 bases at V and 10 bases at J, with 12 bases between the two ends. CDR3: CAWSSGGNSPLHF. In DNA form, the CDR3 reads TGTGCCTGGAGTTCGGGTGGTAACTCACCCCTCCACTTT.

The CDR3 sequence is CSASSISGANVLTF. CDR3 DNA sequence: TGCAGTGCTAGTTCTATTTCTGGGGCCAACGTCCTGACTTTC. V usage is TRBV20-1 and J usage is TRBJ2-6; D not resolved. V lost 3 bases and J 1 base, leaving 7 bases between the germline ends. CDR1 DFQATT and CDR2 SNEGSKA come from the germline V gene (reference sequence). The CDR3 runs to 14 residues.

This clone has a single count. This rearrangement joins TRBV4-3 to TRBJ1-1; D call uncertain. V lost 2 bases and J 0 bases, leaving 13 bases between the germline ends. The germline CDR1 and CDR2 sequences are LGHNA and YSLEER. The CDR3 sequence is 16 residues long. Written as DNA, the CDR3 is TGCGCCAGCAGCCAACAACTGCGGGCCTTGAACACTGAAGCTTTCTTT. Its protein product is CASSQQLRALNTEAFF.

The gene calls are TRBV19 and TRBJ1-1; D gene uncertain. The CDR3 sequence is 14 residues long. Germline values: CDR1 LNHDA, CDR2 SQIVND (reference sequence). Trimming took 4 bases from V and 1 from J, leaving 10 bases between them. The CDR3 sequence: CASSKYGSNTEAFF. The CDR3 nucleotides are TGTGCCAGTAGTAAATATGGCTCGAACACTGAAGCTTTCTTT.

The gene calls are TRBV2 and TRBJ1-1; a possible D gene is TRBD1 (5 bases). Germline CDR1 SNHLY, CDR2 FYNNEI. The ends were cut back, 5 bases at V and 5 bases at J, with 24 bases in the middle. The CDR3 length is 17 residues. Written as DNA, the CDR3 is TGTGCCAGCAGTCCGGATCCCGTCCCGACAGCCCGAACTGAAGCTTTCTTT. This codes for CASSPDPVPTARTEAFF.

The rearrangement uses TRBV7-2 and TRBJ2-3; 7 bases map to TRBD2. Germline lookup yields CDR1 SGHTA and CDR2 FQGNSA. The CDR3 covers 14 residues. V was clipped by 5 bases and J by 6 bases; unmatched bases: 8. Here the CDR3 reads CASSPGLDSDTQYF. The DNA of the CDR3 is TGTGCCAGCAGCCCCGGACTAGATTCCGATACGCAGTATTTT. Variable domain in full (rest from reference TRBV7-2 and TRBJ2-3): GAGVSQSPSNKVTEKGKDVELRCDPISGHTALYWYRQSLGQGLEFLIYFQGNSAPDKSGLPSDRFSAERTGGSVSTLTIQRTQQEDSAVYLCASSPGLDSDTQYFGPGTRLTVL.

This chain joins TRBV12-2 and TRBJ2-2; no DNA check was done on the table's D call, TRBD2. TRBV12-2 is listed as a pseudogene. The CDR3 has 17 residues. The CDR3 region is CASRRLAGGLEHRGAVF. The CDR3 coding sequence is TGTGCAAGTCGCCGACTAGCGGGAGGGCTTGAACACCGGGGAGCTGTTTTT.

The rearrangement links TRBV5-1 to TRBJ1-1, with 7 bases lining up with TRBD1. This CDR3 is 15 amino acids long. J lost 0 bases, V lost 4 bases, and 6 bases had no gene match. Germline V lookup: CDR1 SGHRS, CDR2 YFSETQ. CDR3 nucleotide sequence: TGCGCCAGCAGCCCCAGGGGACAGTTGAACACTGAAGCTTTCTTT. Translation gives CASSPRGQLNTEAFF. The full variable domain, rest sourced from reference TRBV5-1 and TRBJ1-1, is KAGVTQTPRYLIKTRGQQVTLSCSPISGHRSVSWYQQTPGQGLQFLFEYFSETQRNKGNFPGRFSGRQFSNSRSEMNVSTLELGDSALYLCASSPRGQLNTEAFFGQGTRLTVV.

This chain joins TRBV29-1 and TRBJ1-4; tentatively, D is TRBD1 (6 bases). The CDR3 covers 15 residues. Germline V lookup: CDR1 SQVTM, CDR2 ANQGSEA. The germline V and J ends were trimmed by 0 bases and 0 bases, with 8 bases remaining between them. CDR3 protein: CSVEDTGTTNEKLFF. As DNA, the CDR3 is TGCAGCGTTGAAGATACAGGGACAACTAATGAAAAACTGTTTTTT.

The chain has TRBV4-3 and TRBJ1-5; 8 bases fit TRBD1. Trimming at V came to 3 bases and at J to 7 bases, leaving 5 bases not matched to a gene. This CDR3 is 14 amino acids long. Germline V gene sequence: CDR1 LGHNA, CDR2 YSLEER. CDR3 amino acids: CASSHGQGEQPQHF. The CDR3 nucleotides are TGCGCCAGCAGCCACGGACAGGGCGAACAGCCCCAGCATTTT.

This rearrangement joins TRBV5-1 to TRBJ2-1, with 7 bases fitting TRBD2. Germline-derived CDR1 and CDR2 are SGHRS and YFSETQ. Trimming removed 0 bases from V and 6 bases from J; junction bases left unmatched: 0. This CDR3 is built from 13 residues. CDR3 loop: CASSLGGSNEQFF. Written as DNA, the CDR3 is TGCGCCAGCAGCTTGGGCGGGAGCAATGAGCAGTTCTTC.

CDR3 sequence reads: CASSGLQHQGNTEAFF. The CDR3 DNA is TGTGCCAGCAGTGGTCTCCAACACCAGGGGAACACTGAAGCTTTCTTT. V gene TRBV2 combines with J gene TRBJ1-1; TRBD1 might be the D (5 bases). CDR1 and CDR2 from the germline V gene are SNHLY and FYNNEI. This CDR3 has 16 residues. Trimming removed 4 bases at V and 1 base at J, with 16 bases between.

This clone was detected once. The V and J genes are TRBV7-9 and TRBJ1-6, with TRBD1 identical over 11 bases. The germline V gene has CDR1 SEHNR and CDR2 FQNEAQ (reference sequence). The CDR3 runs to 16 residues. Trimming removed 6 bases from V and 8 bases from J; junction bases left unmatched: 9. CDR3: CASSLRTGGLDSPLHF. CDR3 coding DNA: TGTGCCAGCAGTTTACGGACAGGGGGCTTAGATTCACCCCTCCACTTT.